These 26 T cell receptor beta chains were sequenced from one sample in a study of T cell responses to AZD1222 COVID-19 vaccine. Only in-frame clones appear in the TCRdb table, and some are missing; sequencing was by immunoSEQ multiplex PCR. The sample has about 100,000 clones; less than 90% are singletons. This sample comprised peripheral blood, obtained on day 0 of AZD1222 vaccination. Source of these receptors: an adult in good health.

The chain joins TRBV14 to TRBJ2-2; D is uncertain. With 6 bases removed from V and 0 bases from J, the gap between germline ends came to 17 bases. CDR3 length: 17 residues. Germline CDR1 SGHDN, CDR2 FVKESK. CDR3 amino acids: CASSDILWGTNTGELFF. CDR3 sequence (DNA): TGTGCCAGCAGTGACATCCTCTGGGGAACGAACACCGGGGAGCTGTTTTTT.

Comments on this clone: Germline is not matched at one junction end, which may reflect a read error. The chain joins TRBV19 to TRBJ2-3, with D unclear. The CDR3 runs 16 residues. CDR1 is LNHDA and CDR2 is SQIVND in the germline V gene (reference sequence). The CDR3 protein is CASSLEPKRGTDTQYF. For the CDR3, the DNA is TGTGCCAGTAGTTTAGAGCCTAAACGGGGCACAGATACGCAGTATTTT.

With respect to this clone: A read error may be the cause here, since a much bigger clone is one base away. V gene TRBV10-2 combines with J gene TRBJ2-2, with no clear D. Looked up from germline, CDR1 is WSHSY and CDR2 is SAAADI. Trimming removed 3 bases at V and 2 bases at J, with 1 base between. The CDR3 length is 12 residues. CDR3 amino acids: CASSDNTGELFF. The CDR3 DNA reads as TGCGCCAGCAGTGATAACACCGGGGAGCTGTTTTTT.

This chain links TRBV6-5 with TRBJ1-1, with 8 bases lining up with TRBD1. V was clipped by 6 bases and J by 3 bases; unmatched bases: 6. The germline V gene has CDR1 MNHEY and CDR2 SVGAGI. The CDR3 spans 14 residues. CDR3: CASRDREWDTEAFF. The CDR3 DNA reads as TGTGCCAGCAGGGACAGGGAATGGGACACTGAAGCTTTCTTT.

The chain links TRBV7-9 to TRBJ2-5; 10 nucleotides line up with TRBD2. This CDR3 is built from 19 residues. The V and J ends lost 1 base and 0 bases, in that order; junction bases with no gene match: 11. Per germline, CDR1 SEHNR and CDR2 FQNEAQ (reference sequence). DNA for the CDR3: TGTGCCAGCAGCTTAGTCCCGCTAGCGGGGGTGCCTTACCAAGAGACCCAGTACTTC. Amino acid sequence: CASSLVPLAGVPYQETQYF.

The chain uses TRBV6-5 and TRBJ2-7; D not certain. The V and J ends lost 0 bases and 3 bases respectively, with 9 bases between them. The CDR3 is 14 amino acids. CDR1 is MNHEY and CDR2 is SVGAGI in the germline V gene. The DNA for the CDR3 is TGTGCCAGCAGTTACTCGGGTCAGCTCTACGAGCAGTACTTC. Its translation: CASSYSGQLYEQYF.

V usage is TRBV2 and J usage is TRBJ2-3; 8 nucleotides agree with TRBD1. Germline-derived CDR1 and CDR2 are SNHLY and FYNNEI. V was pared by 7 bases and J by 1 base, with 4 bases of the junction left unmatched. The CDR3 runs to 14 residues. In DNA form, the CDR3 reads TGTGCCAGCATTTCGACAGGGGGCACAGATACGCAGTATTTT. It codes for CASISTGGTDTQYF.

This clone was counted a single time. The rearrangement links TRBV9 to TRBJ1-4; perhaps TRBD1 as D (5 bases). The CDR3 loop spans 15 amino acids. From germline, CDR1 is SGDLS and CDR2 YYNGEE. The ends were cut back, 4 bases at V and 5 bases at J, with 15 bases in the middle. The CDR3 nucleotides are TGTGCCAGCAGCCGAGGTGGGGGACGGAATGAAAAACTGTTTTTT. It is translated as CASSRGGGRNEKLFF.

This clone appeared a few times. The chain is built from TRBV5-6 and TRBJ2-3; D possibly corresponds to TRBD2 (6 bases). Trimming left V 3 bases short and J 1 base short, with 15 bases between. Per the germline V gene, CDR1 is SGHDT and CDR2 is YYEEEE. CDR3 length equals 16 residues. CDR3 sequence (DNA): TGTGCCAGCAGCTCACAGCGGGTTCCAGGCACAGATACGCAGTATTTT. Amino acids: CASSSQRVPGTDTQYF.

The rearrangement uses TRBV27 and TRBJ1-1, with D uncertain. The ends were cut back, 2 bases at V and 0 bases at J, with 7 bases in the middle. The CDR3 is made up of 14 amino acids. Germline-derived CDR1 and CDR2 are MNHEY and SMNVEV (reference sequence). CDR3 coding DNA: TGTGCCAGCAGTTTAAGGGAATTGAACACTGAAGCTTTCTTT. Translation: CASSLRELNTEAFF.

The V gene is TRBV7-9, the J gene TRBJ2-7; the D gene could be TRBD1 or TRBD2 (5 bases each). CDR1 and CDR2 from the germline V gene are SEHNR and FQNEAQ (reference sequence). CDR3 length equals 15 residues. V was trimmed by 5 bases and J by 0 bases, leaving 14 bases between them. The CDR3 DNA follows: TGTGCCAGCAGCCGGGGACGGTTGAGCTCCTACGAGCAGTACTTC. Residues: CASSRGRLSSYEQYF.

In DNA, the CDR3 is TGTGCCAGCAGTGTAACTCGGGGGGCTGGTTTCGAAAAACTGTTTTTT. As protein: CASSVTRGAGFEKLFF. V and J are TRBV2 and TRBJ1-4; weak D call: TRBD1 (6 bases). Germline CDR1 is SNHLY and CDR2 is FYNNEI. CDR3 length equals 16 residues. Trimming pared 4 bases from V and 8 bases from J, leaving 20 bases between.

V gene TRBV27 combines with J gene TRBJ1-6; D remains ambiguous. V lost 4 bases and J lost 9, with 19 bases in between. Germline V gene data show CDR1 as MNHEY and CDR2 as SMNVEV (reference sequence). The CDR3 sequence is 16 residues long. The CDR3 spells CASSSLRPMNGSPLHF. The CDR3 coding sequence is TGTGCCAGCAGTTCCCTCAGGCCGATGAACGGTTCACCCCTCCACTTT.

The CDR3 reads CASSPPGSTDTQYF. CDR3 in DNA: TGCGCCAGCAGCCCTCCCGGGAGCACAGATACGCAGTATTTT. This rearrangement joins TRBV4-1 to TRBJ2-3, with no clear D. CDR1 and CDR2 from the germline V gene are MGHRA and YSYEKL. Trimming shortened V by 4 bases and J by 0 bases, and 8 bases separated the two germline ends. The length of the CDR3 is 14 residues.

The V and J genes are TRBV6-5 and TRBJ2-5; TRBD1 is a possible D gene (5 bases). The CDR3 length is 16 residues. Germline loops: CDR1 MNHEY, CDR2 SVGAGI. V gave up 2 bases and J gave up 5 bases, with 18 bases separating them. CDR3 sequence reads: CASSYRTSPRLETQYF. For the CDR3, the DNA is TGTGCCAGCAGTTACAGGACATCACCGCGTTTGGAGACCCAGTACTTC.

The V call is TRBV12-3 or TRBV12-4, the J call TRBJ1-2, with D unclear. The CDR3 sequence is 12 residues long. Trimming removed 6 bases from V and 7 bases from J, with 12 bases in between. Here the CDR3 DNA reads TGTGCCAGCAGACCCGGTGGTAGTGGCTACACCTTC. Amino acids: CASRPGGSGYTF.

This clone was recorded at least ten times. The gene calls are TRBV27 and TRBJ1-1; a weak D match, TRBD1 (5 bases). CDR3 length: 12 amino acids. Trimming removed 8 bases at V and 3 bases at J, with 10 bases between. Per the germline V gene, CDR1 is MNHEY and CDR2 is SMNVEV (reference sequence). This CDR3 is CASYGAYTEAFF. In DNA, the CDR3 is TGTGCCAGCTATGGGGCTTACACTGAAGCTTTCTTT.

The chain uses TRBV2 and TRBJ2-2, with 9 bases that match TRBD1. This CDR3 region has 15 residues. V dropped 5 bases and J dropped 2; count of bases not matched to a gene: 3. CDR1 SNHLY and CDR2 FYNNEI come from the germline V gene. The CDR3 reads CASSRTGANTGELFF. CDR3 bases: TGTGCCAGCAGTCGGACAGGGGCTAACACCGGGGAGCTGTTTTTT.

The V call is TRBV5-4, the J call TRBJ2-1; 10 bases map to TRBD1. After removal of 4 bases from V and 7 bases from J, the junction contained 2 bases not matched to a gene. CDR3 length: 13 amino acids. Per the germline V gene, CDR1 is SGHNT and CDR2 is YYREEE (reference sequence). The CDR3 DNA sequence: TGTGCCAGCAGCCAGGGACAGGGGAATGAGCAGTTCTTC. This codes for CASSQGQGNEQFF.

The chain links TRBV27 to TRBJ2-3; 7 bases are a match to TRBD2. Per the germline V gene, CDR1 is MNHEY and CDR2 is SMNVEV (reference sequence). V lost 1 base, J lost 3 bases, and 7 bases stayed unmatched. This CDR3 is built from 16 residues. The CDR3 spells CASSLWAGVGTDTQYF. The CDR3 DNA is TGTGCCAGCAGTTTATGGGCGGGAGTAGGGACAGATACGCAGTATTTT.

This clone has just one count. The chain links TRBV6-8 to TRBJ1-6, with a tentative D call TRBD1 (5 bases). V lost 6 bases and J lost 11, with 14 bases in between. CDR3 length: 13 amino acids. Germline V lookup: CDR1 MNHGY, CDR2 SAAAGT. CDR3: CASRAGPGAPLHF. Here the CDR3 DNA reads TGTGCCAGCAGAGCAGGGCCGGGGGCACCCCTCCACTTT.

This clone turned up a few times. The chain recombines TRBV4-2 with TRBJ2-1; D ambiguous. In germline, CDR1 is LGHNA, CDR2 YNFKEQ. The V gene lost 0 bases and the J gene lost 13 bases, with 10 bases spanning the gap. This CDR3 spans 12 amino acids. The CDR3 is CASSQDRRSQFF. The DNA of the CDR3 is TGTGCCAGCAGCCAAGATAGAAGGAGTCAGTTCTTC.

The genes are TRBV7-9 and TRBJ1-1; D remains unclear. This CDR3 spans 13 amino acids. Germline-derived CDR1 and CDR2 are SEHNR and FQNEAQ (reference sequence). V was trimmed by 3 bases and J by 2 bases, leaving 7 bases between them. CDR3 loop: CASSFGSNTEAFF. CDR3 nucleotides: TGTGCCAGCAGCTTTGGCAGTAACACTGAAGCTTTCTTT.

The V and J genes are TRBV11-3 and TRBJ1-1, with D possibly matching TRBD1 (5 bases). Trimming shortened V by 4 bases and J by 1 base, and 16 bases separated the two germline ends. The CDR3 has 16 residues. Germline values: CDR1 SGHNT, CDR2 YENEEA. CDR3 sequence reads: CASSWGRENPNTEAFF. The CDR3, as DNA: TGTGCCAGCAGCTGGGGGAGGGAGAACCCGAACACTGAAGCTTTCTTT.

The J gene is TRBJ2-1, the V gene TRBV5-1; 10 bases align to TRBD1. Losses at the gene ends were 2 bases for V and 7 bases for J; bases not matched to a gene: 3. This CDR3 has 14 residues. CDR1 SGHRS and CDR2 YFSETQ come from the germline V gene. This CDR3 is CASSFGTGANEQFF. CDR3 nucleotides: TGCGCCAGCAGCTTTGGGACAGGGGCTAATGAGCAGTTCTTC.

J is TRBJ2-7 and V is TRBV28, with D perhaps given as TRBD1 or TRBD2 (6 bases each). The CDR3 is made up of 15 amino acids. Germline CDR1 reads MDHEN; CDR2 reads SYDVKM. V lost 3 bases and J lost 0, with 12 bases in between. This chain's CDR3 is CASSLGGTRSYEQYF. In nucleotides, the CDR3 is TGTGCCAGCAGTTTGGGCGGGACACGCTCCTACGAGCAGTACTTC.